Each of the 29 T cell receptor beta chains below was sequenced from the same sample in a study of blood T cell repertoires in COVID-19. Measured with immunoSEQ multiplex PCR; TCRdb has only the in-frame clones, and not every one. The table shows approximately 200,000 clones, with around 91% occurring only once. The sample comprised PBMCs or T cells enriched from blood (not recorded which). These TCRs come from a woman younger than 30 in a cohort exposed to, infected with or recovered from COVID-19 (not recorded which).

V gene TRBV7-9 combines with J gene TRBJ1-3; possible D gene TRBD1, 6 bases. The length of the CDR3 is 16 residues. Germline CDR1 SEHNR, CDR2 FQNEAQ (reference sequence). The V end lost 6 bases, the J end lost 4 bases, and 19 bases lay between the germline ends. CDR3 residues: CASRKKGTFPGNTIYF. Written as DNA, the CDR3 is TGTGCCAGCAGAAAAAAGGGGACATTTCCAGGAAACACCATATATTTT.

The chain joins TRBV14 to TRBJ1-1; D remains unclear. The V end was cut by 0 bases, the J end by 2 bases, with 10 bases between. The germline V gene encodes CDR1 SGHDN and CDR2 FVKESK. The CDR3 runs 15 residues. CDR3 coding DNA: TGTGCCAGCAGCCAAGAGGCAGGAATCAACACTGAAGCTTTCTTT. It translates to CASSQEAGINTEAFF.

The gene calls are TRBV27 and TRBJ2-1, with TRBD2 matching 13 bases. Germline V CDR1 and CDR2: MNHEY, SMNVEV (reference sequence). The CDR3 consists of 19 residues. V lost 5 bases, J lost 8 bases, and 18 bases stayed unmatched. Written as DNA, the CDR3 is TGTGCCAGCAGTCGCCGGCTCCTTGGGGGGACTAGCGGGATGTATGAGCAGTTCTTC. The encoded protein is CASSRRLLGGTSGMYEQFF.

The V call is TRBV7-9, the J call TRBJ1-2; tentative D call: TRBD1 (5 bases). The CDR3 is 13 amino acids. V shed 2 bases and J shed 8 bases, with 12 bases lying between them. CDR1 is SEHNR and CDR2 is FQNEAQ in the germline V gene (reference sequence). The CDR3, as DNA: TGTGCCAGCAGCTTACAGGGTGGTGAAGGCTACACCTTC. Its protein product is CASSLQGGEGYTF. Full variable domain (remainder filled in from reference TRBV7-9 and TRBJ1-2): DTGVSQNPRHKITKRGQNVTFRCDPISEHNRLYWYRQTLGQGPEFLTYFQNEAQLEKSRLLSDRFSAERPKGSFSTLEIQRTEQGDSAMYLCASSLQGGEGYTFGSGTRLTVV.

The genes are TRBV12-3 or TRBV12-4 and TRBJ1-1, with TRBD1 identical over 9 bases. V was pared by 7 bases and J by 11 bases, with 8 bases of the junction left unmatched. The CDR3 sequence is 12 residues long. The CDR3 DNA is TGTGCCAGCACCCGGGACAGGGTGTTTGCTTTCTTT. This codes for CASTRDRVFAFF.

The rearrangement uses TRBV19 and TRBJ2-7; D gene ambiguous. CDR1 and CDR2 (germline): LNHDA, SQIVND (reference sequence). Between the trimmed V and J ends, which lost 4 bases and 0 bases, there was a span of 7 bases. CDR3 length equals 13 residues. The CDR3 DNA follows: TGTGCCAGTAGTAAACAGAACTCCTACGAGCAGTACTTC. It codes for CASSKQNSYEQYF.

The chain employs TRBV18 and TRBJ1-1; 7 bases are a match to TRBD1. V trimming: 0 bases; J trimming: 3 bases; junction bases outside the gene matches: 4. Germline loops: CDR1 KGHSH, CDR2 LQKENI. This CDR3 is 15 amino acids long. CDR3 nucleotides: TGTGCCAGCTCACCACCGGGACAGAGATACACTGAAGCTTTCTTT. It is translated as CASSPPGQRYTEAFF.

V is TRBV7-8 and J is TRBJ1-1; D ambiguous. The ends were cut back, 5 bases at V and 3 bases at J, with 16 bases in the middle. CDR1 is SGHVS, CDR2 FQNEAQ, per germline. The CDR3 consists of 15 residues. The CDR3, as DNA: TGTGCCAGCAGCACCCGAAGAGACCGGGACACTGAAGCTTTCTTT. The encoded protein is CASSTRRDRDTEAFF.

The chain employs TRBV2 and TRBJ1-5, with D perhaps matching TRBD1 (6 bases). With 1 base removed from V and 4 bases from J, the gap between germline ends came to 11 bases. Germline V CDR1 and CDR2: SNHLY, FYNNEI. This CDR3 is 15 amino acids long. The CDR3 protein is CASSEVGQGNQPQHF. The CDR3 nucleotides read TGTGCCAGCAGTGAAGTTGGTCAGGGGAATCAGCCCCAGCATTTT. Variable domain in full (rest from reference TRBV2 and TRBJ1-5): EPEVTQTPSHQVTQMGQEVILRCVPISNHLYFYWYRQILGQKVEFLVSFYNNEISEKSEIFDDQFSVERPDGSNFTLKIRSTKLEDSAMYFCASSEVGQGNQPQHFGDGTRLSIL.

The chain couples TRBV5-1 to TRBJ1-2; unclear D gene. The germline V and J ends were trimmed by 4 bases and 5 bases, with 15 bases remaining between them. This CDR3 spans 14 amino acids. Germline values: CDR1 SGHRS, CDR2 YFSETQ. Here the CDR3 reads CASSPTEGLYGYTF. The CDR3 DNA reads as TGCGCCAGCAGCCCGACCGAGGGCCTATATGGCTACACCTTC. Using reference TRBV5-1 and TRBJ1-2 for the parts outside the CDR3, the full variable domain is KAGVTQTPRYLIKTRGQQVTLSCSPISGHRSVSWYQQTPGQGLQFLFEYFSETQRNKGNFPGRFSGRQFSNSRSEMNVSTLELGDSALYLCASSPTEGLYGYTFGSGTRLTVV.

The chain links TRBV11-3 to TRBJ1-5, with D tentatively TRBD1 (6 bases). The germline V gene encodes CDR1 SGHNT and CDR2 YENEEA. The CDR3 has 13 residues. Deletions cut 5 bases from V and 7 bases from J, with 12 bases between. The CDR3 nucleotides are TGTGCCAGCAGCCTGGGGGCTCGCCAGCCCCAGCATTTT. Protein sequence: CASSLGARQPQHF.

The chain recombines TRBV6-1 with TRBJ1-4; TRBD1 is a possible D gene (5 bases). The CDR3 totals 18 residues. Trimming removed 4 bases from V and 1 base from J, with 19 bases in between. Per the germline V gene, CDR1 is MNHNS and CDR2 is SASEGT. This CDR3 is CASSAPDGGVVTNEKLFF. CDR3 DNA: TGTGCCAGCAGTGCACCCGACGGGGGGGTAGTAACTAATGAAAAACTGTTTTTT.

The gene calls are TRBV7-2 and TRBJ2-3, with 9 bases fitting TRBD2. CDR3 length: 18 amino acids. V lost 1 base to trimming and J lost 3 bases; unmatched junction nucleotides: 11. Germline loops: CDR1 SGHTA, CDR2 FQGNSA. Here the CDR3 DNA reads TGTGCCAGCAGCTTAGTTCGGAGTAGCGGGAGAGGGACAGATACGCAGTATTTT. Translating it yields CASSLVRSSGRGTDTQYF.

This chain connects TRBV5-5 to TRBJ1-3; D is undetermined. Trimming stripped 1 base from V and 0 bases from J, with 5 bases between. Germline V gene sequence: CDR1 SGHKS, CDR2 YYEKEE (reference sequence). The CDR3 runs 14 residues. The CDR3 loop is CASSLLDSGNTIYF. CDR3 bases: TGTGCCAGCAGCTTGTTAGACTCTGGAAACACCATATATTTT.

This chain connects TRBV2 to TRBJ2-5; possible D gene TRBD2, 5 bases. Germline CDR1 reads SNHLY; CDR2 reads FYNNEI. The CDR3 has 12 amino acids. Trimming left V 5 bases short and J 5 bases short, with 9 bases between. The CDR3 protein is CASSSPGETQYF. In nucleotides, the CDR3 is TGTGCCAGCAGTTCTCCGGGGGAGACCCAGTACTTC.

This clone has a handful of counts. CDR3 residues: CASSLRPDQYGYTF. The DNA for the CDR3 is TGTGCCAGCAGTTTGAGGCCCGACCAGTATGGCTACACCTTC. The chain uses TRBV2 and TRBJ1-2; no clear D gene. The V gene lost 5 bases and the J gene lost 5 bases, with 15 bases spanning the gap. In germline, CDR1 is SNHLY, CDR2 FYNNEI. CDR3 size: 14 residues.

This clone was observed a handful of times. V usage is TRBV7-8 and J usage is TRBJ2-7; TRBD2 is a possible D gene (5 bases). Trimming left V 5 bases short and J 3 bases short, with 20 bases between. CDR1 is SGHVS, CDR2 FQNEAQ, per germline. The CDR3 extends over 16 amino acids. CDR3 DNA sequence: TGTGCCAGCAGCCTCGCCGCGTGGGAGTATTTCTACGAGCAGTACTTC. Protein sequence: CASSLAAWEYFYEQYF.

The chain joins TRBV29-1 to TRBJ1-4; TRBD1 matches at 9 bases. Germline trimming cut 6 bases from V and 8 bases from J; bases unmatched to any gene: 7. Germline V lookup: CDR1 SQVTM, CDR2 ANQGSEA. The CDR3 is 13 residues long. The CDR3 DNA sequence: TGCAGCGTCTCGGACAGGGGTAAAGAAAAACTGTTTTTT. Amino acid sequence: CSVSDRGKEKLFF.

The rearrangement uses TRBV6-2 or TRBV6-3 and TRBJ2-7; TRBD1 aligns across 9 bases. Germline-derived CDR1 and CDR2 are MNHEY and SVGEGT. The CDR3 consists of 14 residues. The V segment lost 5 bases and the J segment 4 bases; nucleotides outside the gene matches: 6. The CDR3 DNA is TGTGCCAGCAGTCAACCCGGGACAGGGTACGAGCAGTACTTC. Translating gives CASSQPGTGYEQYF.

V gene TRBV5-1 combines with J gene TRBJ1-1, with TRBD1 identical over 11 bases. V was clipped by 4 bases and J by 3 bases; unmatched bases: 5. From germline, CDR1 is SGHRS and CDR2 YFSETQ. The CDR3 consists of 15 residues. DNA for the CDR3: TGCGCCAGCAGCCCTGGACAGGGGGCCTACACTGAAGCTTTCTTT. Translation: CASSPGQGAYTEAFF. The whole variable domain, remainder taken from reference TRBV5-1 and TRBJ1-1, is KAGVTQTPRYLIKTRGQQVTLSCSPISGHRSVSWYQQTPGQGLQFLFEYFSETQRNKGNFPGRFSGRQFSNSRSEMNVSTLELGDSALYLCASSPGQGAYTEAFFGQGTRLTVV.

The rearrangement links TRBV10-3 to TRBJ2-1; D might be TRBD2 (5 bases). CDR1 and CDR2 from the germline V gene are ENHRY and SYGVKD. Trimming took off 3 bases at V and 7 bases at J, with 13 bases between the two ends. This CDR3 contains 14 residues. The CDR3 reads CAISETGYGNEQFF. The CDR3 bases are TGTGCCATCAGTGAAACGGGGTATGGGAATGAGCAGTTCTTC.

CDR3 in amino acids: CASSQFERGSYEQYF. As DNA, the CDR3 is TGTGCCAGCAGCCAATTCGAGCGGGGGTCCTACGAGCAGTACTTC. The chain employs TRBV3-1 (or the pseudogene TRBV3-2) and TRBJ2-7, with 8 bases matching TRBD2. J gave up 1 base and V 2 bases, and 4 bases lay outside the gene matches. CDR3 size: 15 residues. Germline V gene data show CDR1 as LGHDT and CDR2 as YNNKEL (reference sequence).

The CDR3 spells CASSVSPRDTGELFF. The CDR3 DNA sequence: TGTGCCAGCAGTGTATCCCCGAGGGACACCGGGGAGCTGTTTTTT. The chain links TRBV6-4 to TRBJ2-2, with D possibly matching TRBD2 (5 bases). CDR3 length: 15 amino acids. The V gene's germline CDR1 is MRHNA and CDR2 SNTAGT. V was cut by 4 bases and J by 3 bases, with 12 bases left in between.

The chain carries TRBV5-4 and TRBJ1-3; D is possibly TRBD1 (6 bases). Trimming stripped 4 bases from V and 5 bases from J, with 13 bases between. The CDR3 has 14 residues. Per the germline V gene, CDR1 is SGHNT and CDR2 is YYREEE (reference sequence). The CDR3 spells CASSPDSGRNTIYF. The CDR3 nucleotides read TGTGCCAGCAGCCCGGACAGTGGTAGAAACACCATATATTTT.

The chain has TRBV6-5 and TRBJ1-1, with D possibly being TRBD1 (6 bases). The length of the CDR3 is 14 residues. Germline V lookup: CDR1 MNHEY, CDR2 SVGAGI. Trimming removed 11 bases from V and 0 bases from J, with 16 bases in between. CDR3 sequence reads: CAGGGGPMNTEAFF. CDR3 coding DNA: TGTGCCGGGGGAGGGGGGCCCATGAACACTGAAGCTTTCTTT.

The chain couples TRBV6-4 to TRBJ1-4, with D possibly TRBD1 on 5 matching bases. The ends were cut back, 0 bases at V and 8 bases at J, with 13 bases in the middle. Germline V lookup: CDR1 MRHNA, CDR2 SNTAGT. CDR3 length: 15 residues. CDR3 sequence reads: CASSDSMGPGEKLFF. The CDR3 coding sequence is TGTGCCAGCAGTGACTCGATGGGGCCCGGCGAAAAACTGTTTTTT.

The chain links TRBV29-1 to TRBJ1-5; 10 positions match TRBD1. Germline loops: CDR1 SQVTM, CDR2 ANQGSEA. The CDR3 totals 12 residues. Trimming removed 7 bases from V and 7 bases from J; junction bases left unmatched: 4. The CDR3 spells CSAGQGGQPQHF. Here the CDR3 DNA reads TGCAGCGCCGGACAGGGGGGACAGCCCCAGCATTTT.

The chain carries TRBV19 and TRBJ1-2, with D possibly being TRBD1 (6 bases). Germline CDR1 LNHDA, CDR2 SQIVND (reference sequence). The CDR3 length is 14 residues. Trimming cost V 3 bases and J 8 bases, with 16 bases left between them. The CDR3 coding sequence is TGTGCCAGTAGTATCGGCGCAGGGGCGAGGGGCTACACCTTC. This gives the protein CASSIGAGARGYTF.

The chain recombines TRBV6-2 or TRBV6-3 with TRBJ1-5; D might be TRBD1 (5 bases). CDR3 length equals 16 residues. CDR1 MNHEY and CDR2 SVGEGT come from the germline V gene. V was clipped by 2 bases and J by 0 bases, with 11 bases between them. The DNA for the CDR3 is TGTGCCAGCAGTTACCCGACAGCTTATAGCAATCAGCCCCAGCATTTT. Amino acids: CASSYPTAYSNQPQHF.